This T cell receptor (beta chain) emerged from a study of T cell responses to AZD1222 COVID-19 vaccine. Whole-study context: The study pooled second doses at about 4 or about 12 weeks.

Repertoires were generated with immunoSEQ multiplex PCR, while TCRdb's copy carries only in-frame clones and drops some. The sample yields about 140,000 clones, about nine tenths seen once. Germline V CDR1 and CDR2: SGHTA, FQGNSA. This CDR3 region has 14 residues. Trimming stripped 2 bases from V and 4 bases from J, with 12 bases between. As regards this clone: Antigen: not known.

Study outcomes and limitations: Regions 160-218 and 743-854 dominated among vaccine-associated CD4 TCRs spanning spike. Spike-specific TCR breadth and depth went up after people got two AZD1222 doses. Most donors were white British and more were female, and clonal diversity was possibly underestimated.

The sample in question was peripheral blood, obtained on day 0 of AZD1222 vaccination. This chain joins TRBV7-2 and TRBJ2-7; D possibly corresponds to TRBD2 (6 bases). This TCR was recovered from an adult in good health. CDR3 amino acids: CASSLRTGDYEQYF. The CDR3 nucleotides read TGTGCCAGCAGCTTAAGAACGGGGGATTACGAGCAGTACTTC.